These T cell receptor beta chains were read from a single sample in a study of OX40 agonist ivuxolimab in advanced cancers. Sequencing used immunoSEQ multiplex PCR; TCRdb keeps in-frame clones, though not all of them. This table holds around 56,000 clones, approximately 82% found once. Sequenced material: CD4+ or CD8+ T cells sorted from blood, taken in a trial of the OX40 agonist ivuxolimab. The receptors were sampled from an adult with an advanced solid tumor such as melanoma, head and neck, liver or kidney cancer. The CDR3 runs from the conserved cysteine through the conserved F or W. D genes are given only for firm matches. Clone size is stated in some rows and not others, as once, few, many or a class when expanded.

v_call	j_call	clone_size	d_call	cdr3_aa	cdr3_nt
TRBV6-5	TRBJ1-2	once	TRBD1	CASSIPGGPGYTF	TGTGCCAGCAGTATACCAGGGGGACCTGGCTACACCTTC
TRBV7-6	TRBJ1-6	few	TRBD1	CASSSGTGLFSF	TGTGCCAGCAGCTCGGGGACAGGACTCTTCTCCTTT
TRBV5-8	TRBJ1-1	NA	NA	CASSLDRVNTEAFF	TGTGCCAGCAGCTTGGACAGAGTGAACACTGAAGCTTTCTTT
TRBV5-6	TRBJ2-7	NA	TRBD2	CASSYGLAGASYEQYF	TGTGCCAGCAGCTACGGACTAGCGGGGGCCTCCTACGAGCAGTACTTC
TRBV7-9	TRBJ1-1	NA	NA	CASSLVSVNTEAFF	TGTGCCAGCAGCTTAGTGTCCGTGAACACTGAAGCTTTCTTT
TRBV27	TRBJ1-5	NA	NA	CASSLSAYQPQHF	TGTGCCAGCAGTTTATCCGCCTATCAGCCCCAGCATTTT
TRBV29-1	TRBJ2-7	once	TRBD2	CSVDISGKEQYF	TGCAGCGTTGACATTAGCGGGAAGGAGCAGTACTTC
TRBV5-8	TRBJ1-6	NA	TRBD1	CASSRGQPRGYNSPLHF	TGTGCCAGCAGCCGGGGACAGCCAAGGGGGTATAATTCACCCCTCCACTTT
TRBV7-9	TRBJ2-1	NA	NA	CASSLVASLVEQFF	TGTGCCAGCAGCTTAGTCGCCAGCCTAGTAGAGCAGTTCTTC
TRBV6-5	TRBJ1-2	NA	NA	CASSYFNTPNYGYTF	TGTGCCAGCAGTTACTTTAACACGCCTAACTATGGCTACACCTTC
TRBV9	TRBJ2-3	NA	TRBD2	CASRGAGGPPDTQYF	TGTGCCAGCAGGGGGGCGGGAGGGCCCCCAGATACGCAGTATTTT
TRBV4-3	TRBJ2-1	NA	TRBD2	CASSLTLAGNYNEQFF	TGCGCCAGCAGCCTGACATTAGCGGGGAACTACAATGAGCAGTTCTTC
TRBV23-1	TRBJ2-5	NA	NA	CANYRQGGEETQYF	TGCGCCAACTACAGACAGGGCGGGGAAGAGACCCAGTACTTC
TRBV10-2	TRBJ2-1	NA	NA	CASRLLSGYNEQFF	TGCGCCAGTCGTCTTCTGTCGGGGTACAATGAGCAGTTCTTC
TRBV6-5	TRBJ1-5	NA	NA	CASRAGGNQPQHF	TGTGCCAGCAGGGCAGGGGGCAATCAGCCCCAGCATTTT
TRBV2	TRBJ1-5	NA	NA	CASSDADSRNQPQHF	TGTGCCAGCAGTGATGCGGACAGTCGCAATCAGCCCCAGCATTTT
TRBV6-5	TRBJ2-7	NA	NA	CASRGDGTYEQYF	TGTGCCAGCAGGGGGGACGGAACCTACGAGCAGTACTTC
TRBV7-2	TRBJ1-1	NA	NA	CASSLGAGFPSNTEAFF	TGTGCCAGCAGCTTAGGAGCAGGATTTCCCTCGAACACTGAAGCTTTCTTT
TRBV7-8	TRBJ1-1	NA	NA	CASSLVTDEAFF	TGTGCCAGCAGCTTAGTTACAGATGAAGCTTTCTTT
TRBV19	TRBJ2-7	NA	TRBD1	CASSLDRDTYEQYF	TGTGCCAGTAGCCTAGACAGGGATACCTACGAGCAGTACTTC
TRBV9	TRBJ1-2	NA	NA	CASSAQGDYGYTF	TGTGCCAGCAGCGCACAGGGCGACTATGGCTACACCTTC
TRBV5-4	TRBJ1-3	NA	NA	CASSLAAGNTIYF	TGTGCCAGCAGCTTGGCCGCTGGAAACACCATATATTTT
TRBV28	TRBJ2-1	NA	NA	CASRVTHLEQFF	TGTGCCAGCAGAGTAACCCATTTGGAGCAGTTCTTC
TRBV11-3	TRBJ1-4	NA	NA	CASSSDGFNEKLFF	TGTGCCAGCAGCTCAGACGGATTTAATGAAAAACTGTTTTTT
TRBV11-1	TRBJ2-1	NA	NA	CASSLARGVGEQFF	TGTGCCAGCAGCTTAGCGCGAGGGGTGGGCGAGCAGTTCTTC
TRBV5-1	TRBJ2-3	NA	NA	CASSLDGHLSTDTQYF	TGCGCCAGCAGCTTGGACGGACACCTAAGCACAGATACGCAGTATTTT
TRBV5-1	TRBJ2-7	NA	NA	CASSPGQTYYEQYF	TGCGCCAGCAGCCCGGGACAAACCTACTACGAGCAGTACTTC
TRBV14	TRBJ2-3	NA	NA	CASSQRPTRTDTQYF	TGTGCCAGCAGCCAAAGGCCCACTCGCACAGATACGCAGTATTTT
TRBV7-9	TRBJ2-1	NA	TRBD2	CASSFRLAGDEQFF	TGTGCCAGCAGCTTTAGACTAGCCGGGGATGAGCAGTTCTTC
TRBV7-2	TRBJ1-6	NA	TRBD1	CAISGTGPSSYNSPLHF	TGTGCCATTTCCGGGACAGGGCCGAGCTCCTATAATTCACCCCTCCACTTT
TRBV7-2	TRBJ1-6	NA	NA	CASTRDSIGNSPLHF	TGTGCCAGCACCCGGGACTCCATCGGCAATTCACCCCTCCACTTT
TRBV5-1	TRBJ2-1	few	NA	CASSLPGNEQFF	TGCGCCAGCAGCTTGCCGGGGAATGAGCAGTTCTTC
TRBV19	TRBJ1-5	NA	NA	CASSIVGDISNQPQHF	TGTGCCAGTAGTATAGTTGGGGACATTAGCAATCAGCCCCAGCATTTT
TRBV5-1	TRBJ2-4	few	NA	CASSLNDGVAKNIQYF	TGCGCCAGCAGCTTAAACGACGGTGTAGCCAAAAACATTCAGTACTTC
TRBV6-1	TRBJ1-4	few	TRBD1	CASSESQGGGKLFF	TGTGCCAGCAGTGAAAGTCAGGGGGGGGGAAAACTGTTTTTT
TRBV28	TRBJ1-2	NA	TRBD1	CASSPTGQGRSRHGYTF	TGTGCCAGCAGCCCCACGGGACAGGGGAGGAGTAGGCATGGCTACACCTTC
TRBV18	TRBJ2-7	NA	NA	CASSPQAGSSYEQYF	TGTGCCAGCTCACCACAGGCAGGGAGCTCCTACGAGCAGTACTTC
TRBV29-1	TRBJ2-3	NA	NA	CSAPTGREWGSTDTQYF	TGCAGCGCTCCGACCGGGCGGGAATGGGGTAGCACAGATACGCAGTATTTT
TRBV5-4	TRBJ1-2	NA	NA	CASSLVADYGYTF	TGTGCCAGCAGCTTGGTGGCAGACTATGGCTACACCTTC
TRBV9	TRBJ2-6	NA	NA	CASSETLWLSGANVLTF	TGTGCCAGCAGCGAGACGTTATGGCTTTCTGGGGCCAACGTCCTGACTTTC
TRBV5-1	TRBJ1-5	NA	NA	CASSEGHSQPQHF	TGCGCCAGCAGCGAGGGACATAGTCAGCCCCAGCATTTT
TRBV1	TRBJ2-5	NA	NA	CTSSQGRRQETQYF	TGCACCAGCAGCCAAGGTCGGCGGCAAGAGACCCAGTACTTC
TRBV9	TRBJ1-2	NA	NA	CASSVGGYGYTF	TGTGCCAGCAGCGTGGGTGGGTATGGCTACACCTTC